These 3 T cell receptor beta chains came from one sample sequenced in a study of Graves' ophthalmopathy and Graves' hyperthyroidism. RNA transcripts were the source from which TCR beta CDR3 regions were amplified. Scientists carried out first-round RT-PCR using HTBI primers and then a second-round multiplex PCR. TCRdb ran MiXCR on the multiplex PCR reads and lists one entry per CDR3 protein. The table has about 620,000 distinct CDR3 sequences, about a fifth seen once. Source material: peripheral blood. These receptors all come from a woman under 30 with stable Graves' hyperthyroidism. Some clones in this sample may be carry-over from other donors' samples.

This clonotype was detected only a few times. The chain combines TRBV28 with TRBJ1-1; D gene unclear. V gave up 2 bases and J gave up 4 bases, with 5 bases separating them. The CDR3 covers 12 residues. The germline gives CDR1 MDHEN, CDR2 SYDVKM. The CDR3 loop reads CASSLRFTEAFF. CDR3 sequence (DNA): TGTGCCAGCAGTTTAAGGTTCACTGAAGCTTTCTTT.

The sample holds many counts of this clonotype. A clone one base away is much larger, so this may be a read error. V is TRBV12-3 or TRBV12-4 and J is TRBJ2-5; 7 positions match TRBD2. CDR3 size: 13 residues. V lost 6 bases to trimming and J lost 5 bases; unmatched junction nucleotides: 6. The CDR3 here is CASSPTSAETQYF. As DNA, the CDR3 is TGTGCCAGCAGCCCAACTAGCGCGGAGACCCAGTACTTC.

The chain is built from TRBV29-1 and TRBJ1-2; TRBD1 might be the D (5 bases). Germline lookup yields CDR1 SQVTM and CDR2 ANQGSEA. The CDR3 is 17 amino acids. The V end lost 6 bases, the J end lost 5 bases, and 28 bases lay between the germline ends. This CDR3 is CSVGGLYRTARLYGYTF. The CDR3 region has the DNA TGCAGCGTCGGTGGCCTTTACAGGACGGCCCGGTTGTATGGCTACACCTTC.